Shown below are 25 T cell receptor beta chains from a single sample sequenced in a study of cytomegalovirus exposure and HLA in healthy donors. Measured with immunoSEQ multiplex PCR; TCRdb has only the in-frame clones, and not every one. Seen here are roughly 310,000 clones, approximately 85% observed once, and the top ten hold about 0.96%. What was sequenced was PBMCs. The receptors stem from a man aged 25-45 years in good health and CMV-seronegative.

The genes are TRBV10-2 and TRBJ1-3; weak D call: TRBD1 (5 bases). The V gene lost 4 bases and the J gene lost 1 base, with 11 bases spanning the gap. Germline values: CDR1 WSHSY, CDR2 SAAADI. The CDR3 loop spans 15 amino acids. The CDR3 DNA is TGCGCCAGCAGTGCGGGGGGAAATTCTGGAAACACCATATATTTT. Translation: CASSAGGNSGNTIYF.

The chain combines TRBV5-6 with TRBJ2-7, with D possibly being TRBD2 (7 bases). V was trimmed by 1 base and J by 3 bases, leaving 14 bases between them. The CDR3 covers 15 residues. Germline CDR1 is SGHDT and CDR2 is YYEEEE. CDR3 amino acids: CASSLRIGGRYEQYF. CDR3 bases: TGTGCCAGCAGCTTGAGAATCGGGGGGCGCTACGAGCAGTACTTC.

This clone was recorded once. The J gene is TRBJ2-5, the V gene TRBV7-6; 7 bases align to TRBD1. From germline, CDR1 is SGHVS and CDR2 FNYEAQ. Trimming at V came to 5 bases and at J to 4 bases, leaving 16 bases not matched to a gene. The CDR3 covers 17 residues. In DNA, the CDR3 is TGTGCCAGCAGCGCCGGGACAGCAGCGATCTTGGGAGAGACCCAGTACTTC. The encoded protein is CASSAGTAAILGETQYF. Full variable domain (missing parts from reference TRBV7-6 and TRBJ2-5): GAGVSQSPRYKVTKRGQDVALRCDPISGHVSLYWYRQALGQGPEFLTYFNYEAQQDKSGLPNDRFSAERPEGSISTLTIQRTEQRDSAMYRCASSAGTAAILGETQYFGPGTRLLVL.

The chain combines TRBV12-5 with TRBJ2-7; the D is unclear. CDR3 length equals 14 residues. Trimming shortened V by 1 base and J by 2 bases, and 9 bases separated the two germline ends. The germline V gene encodes CDR1 LGHNT and CDR2 FRNRAP. CDR3 protein: CASGLGLPPYEQYF. The CDR3 DNA sequence: TGTGCTAGTGGTTTGGGACTGCCTCCCTACGAGCAGTACTTC.

V usage is TRBV4-2 and J usage is TRBJ1-5; TRBD1 matches at 7 bases. CDR1 and CDR2 from the germline V gene are LGHNA and YNFKEQ. V shed 0 bases, J shed 9 bases, and the junction held 8 bases outside the gene matches. There are 15 residues in the CDR3. CDR3 sequence (DNA): TGTGCCAGCAGCCAAGAGGACAGGTCGAGGTGGCCCCAGCATTTT. Its translation: CASSQEDRSRWPQHF.

The genes are TRBV9 and TRBJ2-2; TRBD1 agrees at 10 bases. Trimming cost V 2 bases and J 6 bases; bases outside gene matches: 4. CDR3 length equals 15 residues. Germline V gene lookup returns CDR1 SGDLS and CDR2 YYNGEE. The CDR3 reads CASSVGTGAAGELFF. CDR3 in DNA: TGTGCCAGCAGCGTCGGGACAGGGGCGGCCGGGGAGCTGTTTTTT.

The chain recombines TRBV7-2 with TRBJ1-5; no clear D gene. V lost 0 bases and J 0 bases, leaving 6 bases between the germline ends. The CDR3 spans 15 residues. Per the germline V gene, CDR1 is SGHTA and CDR2 is FQGNSA. Written as DNA, the CDR3 is TGTGCCAGCAGCTTAGCGCGGTATAGCAATCAGCCCCAGCATTTT. Residues: CASSLARYSNQPQHF.

This CDR3 reads CASSQIQGAGANVLTF. CDR3 sequence (DNA): TGTGCCAGCAGTCAGATTCAGGGGGCCGGGGCCAACGTCCTGACTTTC. V usage is TRBV27 and J usage is TRBJ2-6; 8 bases map to TRBD1. The CDR3 extends over 16 amino acids. V trimming: 5 bases; J trimming: 4 bases; junction bases outside the gene matches: 7. CDR1 and CDR2 (germline): MNHEY, SMNVEV (reference sequence).

The chain recombines TRBV7-2 with TRBJ1-1; no clear D gene. The CDR3 length is 13 residues. The V and J ends lost 3 bases and 1 base respectively, with 6 bases between them. The germline V gene has CDR1 SGHTA and CDR2 FQGNSA. Here the CDR3 reads CASSFHKNTEAFF. The CDR3 region has the DNA TGTGCCAGCAGCTTCCACAAGAACACTGAAGCTTTCTTT. The full variable domain, in which reference TRBV7-2 and TRBJ1-1 provide the parts outside the CDR3, is GAGVSQSPSNKVTEKGKDVELRCDPISGHTALYWYRQSLGQGLEFLIYFQGNSAPDKSGLPSDRFSAERTGGSVSTLTIQRTQQEDSAVYLCASSFHKNTEAFFGQGTRLTVV.

V and J are TRBV18 and TRBJ2-7, with TRBD2 matching 8 bases. J was trimmed by 5 bases and V by 5 bases; bases with no gene match: 5. The CDR3 contains 13 residues. Per the germline V gene, CDR1 is KGHSH and CDR2 is LQKENI. In nucleotides, the CDR3 is TGTGCCAGCTCAATATACGGGGGGGACGAGCAGTACTTC. Translation gives CASSIYGGDEQYF.

The V call is TRBV29-1, the J call TRBJ1-1, with D maybe TRBD1 (5 bases). Trimming took off 7 bases at V and 4 bases at J, with 16 bases between the two ends. Looked up from germline, CDR1 is SQVTM and CDR2 is ANQGSEA. This CDR3 spans 13 amino acids. Here the CDR3 reads CSGFRGGVTEAFF. The CDR3 DNA reads TGCAGCGGGTTTCGGGGGGGTGTCACTGAAGCTTTCTTT.

The chain links TRBV10-3 to TRBJ2-5, with TRBD1 matching over 8 bases. Looked up from germline, CDR1 is ENHRY and CDR2 is SYGVKD. The V and J ends lost 3 bases and 6 bases, in that order; junction bases with no gene match: 18. The CDR3 has 18 amino acids. For the CDR3, the DNA is TGTGCCATCAGTGAACAGGCCTCCCAGGGGGCCGGTCTGAAGACCCAGTACTTC. It codes for CAISEQASQGAGLKTQYF.

The chain employs TRBV5-1 and TRBJ2-7; TRBD1 agrees at 9 bases. This CDR3 spans 17 amino acids. The trim removed 0 bases at V and 5 bases at J, leaving 12 bases unmatched. Germline CDR1 reads SGHRS; CDR2 reads YFSETQ. The CDR3 bases are TGCGCCAGCAGCTTGGGGACAGGGGCAGGGGGCTTCAACGAGCAGTACTTC. It encodes CASSLGTGAGGFNEQYF.

The CDR3 DNA reads TGTGCCAGCAGCTTGGCAGGGGACCGAACCTACGAGCAGTACTTC. It yields the protein CASSLAGDRTYEQYF. This chain joins TRBV5-5 and TRBJ2-7; tentatively, D is TRBD1 (6 bases). The CDR3 sequence is 15 residues long. With 0 bases removed from V and 2 bases from J, the gap between germline ends came to 12 bases. Germline assignment: CDR1 SGHKS and CDR2 YYEKEE (reference sequence).

The chain has TRBV25-1 and TRBJ1-1, with a weak D call TRBD1 (6 bases). In germline, CDR1 is MGHDK, CDR2 SYGVNS. The CDR3 totals 11 residues. Trimming took off 5 bases at V and 11 bases at J, with 12 bases between the two ends. The CDR3 nucleotides are TGTGCCAGCAGTCAGGGGTTGTATGCTTTCTTT. Its translation: CASSQGLYAFF.

The rearrangement uses TRBV7-2 and TRBJ2-3, with D maybe TRBD1 (5 bases). Germline V gene sequence: CDR1 SGHTA, CDR2 FQGNSA. The CDR3 has 15 residues. V shed 2 bases and J shed 3 bases, with 12 bases lying between them. CDR3 in DNA: TGTGCCAGCAGCTTACCGGGTGCAGGGACAGATACGCAGTATTTT. Translating gives CASSLPGAGTDTQYF.

This rearrangement joins TRBV19 to TRBJ1-4, with D possibly being TRBD1 (5 bases). Trimming cost V 5 bases and J 5 bases, with 12 bases left between them. The CDR3 extends over 14 amino acids. From germline, CDR1 is LNHDA and CDR2 SQIVND (reference sequence). CDR3 region: CASSLRVRNEKLFF. CDR3 bases: TGTGCCAGTAGTCTCAGGGTCAGAAATGAAAAACTGTTTTTT.

The chain couples TRBV29-1 to TRBJ2-5; the match to TRBD1 covers 7 bases. The CDR3 runs to 12 residues. Trimming cost V 6 bases and J 5 bases; bases outside gene matches: 6. Per germline, CDR1 SQVTM and CDR2 ANQGSEA. The CDR3 loop is CSVPTGDETQYF. CDR3 coding DNA: TGCAGCGTGCCCACAGGGGATGAGACCCAGTACTTC.

The J gene is TRBJ1-2, the V gene TRBV25-1; tentatively, D is TRBD1 (6 bases). The V gene's germline CDR1 is MGHDK and CDR2 SYGVNS. This CDR3 spans 14 amino acids. V was cut by 8 bases and J by 4 bases, with 17 bases left in between. The CDR3 spells CASGKTGRGYGYTF. The CDR3 DNA reads as TGTGCCAGCGGAAAGACAGGAAGAGGCTATGGCTACACCTTC.

This clone was observed a few times. The V gene is TRBV4-3, the J gene TRBJ2-7, with D possibly matching TRBD2 (6 bases). Trimming shortened V by 4 bases and J by 0 bases, and 13 bases separated the two germline ends. Germline V gene lookup returns CDR1 LGHNA and CDR2 YSLEER. This CDR3 is built from 15 residues. The CDR3 bases are TGCGCCAGCAGCCGAACAGTAGCGGCCTCCTACGAGCAGTACTTC. As protein: CASSRTVAASYEQYF.

The chain joins TRBV27 to TRBJ1-2; 8 bases are a match to TRBD1. Unmatched junction bases numbered 7, after V lost 5 bases and J lost 8 bases. The CDR3 loop spans 13 amino acids. Germline lookup yields CDR1 MNHEY and CDR2 SMNVEV (reference sequence). CDR3 nucleotide sequence: TGTGCCAGCAGTCTCCGGACAGGGCAAGGCTACACCTTC. Protein product: CASSLRTGQGYTF.

The CDR3 spells CASSMGTGYSNQPQHF. The CDR3 DNA is TGTGCCAGTAGTATGGGAACAGGGTATAGCAATCAGCCCCAGCATTTT. V usage is TRBV19 and J usage is TRBJ1-5; TRBD1 might be the D (6 bases). The CDR3 extends over 16 amino acids. With 3 bases removed from V and 0 bases from J, the gap between germline ends came to 12 bases. Per germline, CDR1 LNHDA and CDR2 SQIVND (reference sequence).

V and J are TRBV15 and TRBJ2-7; 7 bases match TRBD2. Germline V CDR1 and CDR2: LNHNV, YYDKDF (reference sequence). After removal of 4 bases from V and 6 bases from J, the junction contained 12 bases not matched to a gene. This CDR3 has 15 residues. CDR3 residues: CATSTFGQGGSEQYF. The CDR3 DNA sequence: TGTGCCACCAGCACGTTCGGGCAGGGCGGGAGCGAGCAGTACTTC.

The sample holds a few counts of this clone. The chain is built from TRBV7-2 and TRBJ2-5; 7 nucleotides agree with TRBD2. The CDR3 covers 16 residues. CDR1 SGHTA and CDR2 FQGNSA come from the germline V gene. V shed 5 bases and J 3 bases; nucleotides not matched to a gene: 12. CDR3 amino acids: CASSPREVGFKETQYF. CDR3 coding DNA: TGTGCCAGCAGCCCCCGGGAGGTCGGTTTTAAAGAGACCCAGTACTTC.

The V gene is TRBV6-5, the J gene TRBJ1-1, with D maybe TRBD1 (6 bases). Germline CDR1 reads MNHEY; CDR2 reads SVGAGI. Trimming removed 3 bases at V and 4 bases at J, with 9 bases between. This CDR3 is built from 13 residues. CDR3 sequence reads: CASSYKDSTEAFF. Here the CDR3 DNA reads TGTGCCAGCAGTTATAAGGACAGCACTGAAGCTTTCTTT.